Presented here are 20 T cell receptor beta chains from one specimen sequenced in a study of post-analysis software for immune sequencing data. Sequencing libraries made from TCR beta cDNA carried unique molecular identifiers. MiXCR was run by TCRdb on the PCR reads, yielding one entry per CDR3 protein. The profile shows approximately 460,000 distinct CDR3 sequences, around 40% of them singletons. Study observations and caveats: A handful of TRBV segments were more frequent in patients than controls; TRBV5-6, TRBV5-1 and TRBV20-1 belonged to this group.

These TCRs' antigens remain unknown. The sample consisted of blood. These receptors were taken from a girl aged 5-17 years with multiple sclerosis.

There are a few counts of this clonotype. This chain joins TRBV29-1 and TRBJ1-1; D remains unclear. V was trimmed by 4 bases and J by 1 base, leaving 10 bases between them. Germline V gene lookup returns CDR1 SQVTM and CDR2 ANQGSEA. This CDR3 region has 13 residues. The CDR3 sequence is CSVVAVQNTEAFF. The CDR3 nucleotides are TGCAGCGTTGTAGCGGTACAGAACACTGAAGCTTTCTTT.

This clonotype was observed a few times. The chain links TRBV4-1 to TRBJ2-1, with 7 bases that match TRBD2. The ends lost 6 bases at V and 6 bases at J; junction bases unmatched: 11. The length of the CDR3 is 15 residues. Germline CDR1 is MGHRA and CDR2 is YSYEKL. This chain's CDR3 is CASSPGRRGVNEQFF. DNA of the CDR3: TGCGCCAGCAGTCCCGGACGACGGGGGGTCAATGAGCAGTTCTTC.

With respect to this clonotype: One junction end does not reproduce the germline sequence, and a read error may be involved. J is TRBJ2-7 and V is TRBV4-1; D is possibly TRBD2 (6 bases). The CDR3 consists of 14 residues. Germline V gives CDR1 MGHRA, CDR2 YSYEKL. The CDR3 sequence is CASSQGSGSYEQYF. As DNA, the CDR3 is TGTGCCAGCAGCCAAGGTAGCGGCTCCTACGAGCAGTACTTC.

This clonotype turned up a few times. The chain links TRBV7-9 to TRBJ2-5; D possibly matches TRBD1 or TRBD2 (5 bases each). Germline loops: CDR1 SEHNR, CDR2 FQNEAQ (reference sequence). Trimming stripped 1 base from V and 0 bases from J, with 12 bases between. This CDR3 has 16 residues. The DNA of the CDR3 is TGTGCCAGCAGCTTAGTTCCAGGGACGTACCAAGAGACCCAGTACTTC. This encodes CASSLVPGTYQETQYF.

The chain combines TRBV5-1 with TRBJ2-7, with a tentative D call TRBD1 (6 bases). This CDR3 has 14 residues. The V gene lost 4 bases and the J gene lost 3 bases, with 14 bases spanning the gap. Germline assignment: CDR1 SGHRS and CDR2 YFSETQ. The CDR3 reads CASSRDRKFYEQYF. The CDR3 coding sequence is TGCGCCAGCAGCCGAGACAGGAAATTCTACGAGCAGTACTTC.

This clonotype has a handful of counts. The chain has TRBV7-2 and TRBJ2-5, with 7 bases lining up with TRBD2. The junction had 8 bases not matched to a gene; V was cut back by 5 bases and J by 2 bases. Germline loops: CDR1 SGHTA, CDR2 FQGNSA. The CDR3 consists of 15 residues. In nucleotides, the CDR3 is TGTGCCAGCAGCGGCCGGTGGGGGGGGCAAGAGACCCAGTACTTC. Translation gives CASSGRWGGQETQYF.

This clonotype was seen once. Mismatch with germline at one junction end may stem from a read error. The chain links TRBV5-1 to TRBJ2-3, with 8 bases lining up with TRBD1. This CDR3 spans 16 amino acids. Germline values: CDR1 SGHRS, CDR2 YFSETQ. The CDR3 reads CVSSPGQGPSTDTQYF. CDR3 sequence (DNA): TGCGTCAGCAGCCCTGGACAGGGCCCTAGCACAGATACGCAGTATTTT.

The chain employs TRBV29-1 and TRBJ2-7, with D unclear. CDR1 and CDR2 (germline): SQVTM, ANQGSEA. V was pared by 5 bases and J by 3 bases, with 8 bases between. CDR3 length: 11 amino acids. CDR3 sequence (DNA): TGCAGCGTTTCAGACCACTACGAGCAGTACTTC. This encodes CSVSDHYEQYF.

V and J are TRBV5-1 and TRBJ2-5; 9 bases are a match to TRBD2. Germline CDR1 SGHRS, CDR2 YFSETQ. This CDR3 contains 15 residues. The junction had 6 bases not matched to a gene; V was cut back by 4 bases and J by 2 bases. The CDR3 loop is CASSVAGASQETQYF. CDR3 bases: TGCGCCAGCAGCGTAGCGGGGGCCTCTCAAGAGACCCAGTACTTC.

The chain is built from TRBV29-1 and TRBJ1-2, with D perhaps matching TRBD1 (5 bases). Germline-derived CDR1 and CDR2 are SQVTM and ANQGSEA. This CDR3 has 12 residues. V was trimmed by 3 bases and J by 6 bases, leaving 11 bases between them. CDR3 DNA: TGCAGCGTTGATGAGGGGCTCGATGGCTACACCTTC. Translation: CSVDEGLDGYTF. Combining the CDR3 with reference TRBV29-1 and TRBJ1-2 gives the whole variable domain SAVISQKPSRDICQRGTSLTIQCQVDSQVTMMFWYRQQPGQSLTLIATANQGSEATYESGFVIDKFPISRPNLTFSTLTVSNMSPEDSSIYLCSVDEGLDGYTFGSGTRLTVV.

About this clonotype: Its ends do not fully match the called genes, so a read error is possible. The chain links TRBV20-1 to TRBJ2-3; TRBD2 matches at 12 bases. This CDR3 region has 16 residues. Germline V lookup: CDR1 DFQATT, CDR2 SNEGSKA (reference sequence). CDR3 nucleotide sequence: TGCAATGCTCCAGATGCACTAGCGGGAGGAATTGGTACGCAGTATTTT. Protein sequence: CNAPDALAGGIGTQYF.

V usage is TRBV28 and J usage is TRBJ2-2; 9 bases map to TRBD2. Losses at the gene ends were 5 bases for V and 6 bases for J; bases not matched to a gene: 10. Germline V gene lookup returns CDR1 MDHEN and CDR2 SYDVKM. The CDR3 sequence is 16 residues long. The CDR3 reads CASSRDSGSFAGELFF. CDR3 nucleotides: TGTGCCAGCAGTCGAGATAGCGGGAGCTTCGCCGGGGAGCTGTTTTTT.

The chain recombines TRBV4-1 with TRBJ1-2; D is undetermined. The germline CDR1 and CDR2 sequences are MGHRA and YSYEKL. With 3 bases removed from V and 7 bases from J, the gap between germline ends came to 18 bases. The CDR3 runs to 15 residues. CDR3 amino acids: CASSHRIDTGRGYTF. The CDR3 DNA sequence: TGCGCCAGCAGCCACCGGATCGACACGGGTCGTGGCTACACCTTC.

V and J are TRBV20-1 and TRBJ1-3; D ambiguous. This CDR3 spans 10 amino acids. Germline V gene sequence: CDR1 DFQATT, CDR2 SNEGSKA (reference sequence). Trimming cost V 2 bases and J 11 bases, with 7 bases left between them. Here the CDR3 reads CSARKGAIYF. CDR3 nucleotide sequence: TGCAGTGCTAGAAAAGGAGCCATATATTTT.

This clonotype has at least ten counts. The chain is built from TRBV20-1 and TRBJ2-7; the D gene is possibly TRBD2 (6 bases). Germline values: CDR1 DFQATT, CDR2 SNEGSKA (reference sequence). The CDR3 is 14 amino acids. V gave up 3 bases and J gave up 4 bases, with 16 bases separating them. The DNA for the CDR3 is TGCAGTGCTAGTCCTTGGGACTCCGCGTACGAGCAGTACTTC. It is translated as CSASPWDSAYEQYF.

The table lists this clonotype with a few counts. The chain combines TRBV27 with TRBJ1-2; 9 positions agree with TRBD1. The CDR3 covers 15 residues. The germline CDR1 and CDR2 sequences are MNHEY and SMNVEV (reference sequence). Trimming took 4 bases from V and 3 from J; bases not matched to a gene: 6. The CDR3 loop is CASSSQGQGDYGYTF. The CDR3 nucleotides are TGTGCCAGCAGTTCCCAGGGACAGGGAGACTATGGCTACACCTTC.

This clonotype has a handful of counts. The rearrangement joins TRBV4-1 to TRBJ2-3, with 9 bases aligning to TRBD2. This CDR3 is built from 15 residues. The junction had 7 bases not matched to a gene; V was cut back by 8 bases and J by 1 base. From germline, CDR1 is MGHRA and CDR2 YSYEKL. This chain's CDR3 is CASRPTSGGTDTQYF. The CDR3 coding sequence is TGCGCCAGCCGACCGACTAGCGGAGGCACAGATACGCAGTATTTT.

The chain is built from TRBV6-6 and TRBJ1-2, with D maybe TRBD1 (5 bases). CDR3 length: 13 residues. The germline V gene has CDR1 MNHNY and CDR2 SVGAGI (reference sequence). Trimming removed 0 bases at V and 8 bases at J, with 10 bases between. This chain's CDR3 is CASSYSGAGGYTF. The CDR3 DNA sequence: TGTGCCAGCAGTTACTCAGGGGCCGGCGGCTACACCTTC.

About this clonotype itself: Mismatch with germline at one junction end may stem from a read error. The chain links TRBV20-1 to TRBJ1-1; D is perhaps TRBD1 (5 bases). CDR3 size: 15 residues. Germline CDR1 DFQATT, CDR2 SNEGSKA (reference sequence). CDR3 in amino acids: CSARDGSGLNTEAFF. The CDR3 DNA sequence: TGCAGTGCCAGAGACGGTTCAGGGCTGAACACTGAAGCTTTCTTT.

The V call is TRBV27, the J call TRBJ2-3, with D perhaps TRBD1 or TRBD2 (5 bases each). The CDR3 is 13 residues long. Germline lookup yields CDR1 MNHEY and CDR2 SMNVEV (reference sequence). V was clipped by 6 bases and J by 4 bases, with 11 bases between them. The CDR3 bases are TGTGCCAGCAGCCGGGACCGTTCAGATACGCAGTATTTT. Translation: CASSRDRSDTQYF.